These 9 T cell receptor beta chains came from one sample sequenced in a study of T cell responses to AZD1222 COVID-19 vaccine. Method: immunoSEQ multiplex PCR; TCRdb's copy keeps in-frame clones and lacks some. Of 85,000 to 100,000 clones listed, approximately 82% are singletons. The sequencing used peripheral blood, collected on day 0 of AZD1222 vaccination. Receptors originate from an adult in good health.

The chain uses TRBV6-5 and TRBJ1-4; possibly TRBD1 for D (5 bases). The CDR3 consists of 13 residues. V shed 5 bases and J shed 7 bases, with 11 bases lying between them. From germline, CDR1 is MNHEY and CDR2 SVGAGI. The CDR3 DNA is TGTGCCAGCAGTCGGACAATTGGTGAAAAACTGTTTTTT. It encodes CASSRTIGEKLFF.

V gene TRBV27 combines with J gene TRBJ1-6; perhaps TRBD1 as D (5 bases). V gave up 8 bases and J gave up 1 base, with 9 bases separating them. CDR1 MNHEY and CDR2 SMNVEV come from the germline V gene (reference sequence). This CDR3 has 14 residues. For the CDR3, the DNA is TGTGCCAGCTGGGGGGTATCCTATAATTCACCCCTCCACTTT. It specifies CASWGVSYNSPLHF.

This chain's CDR3 is CASSLVDRGRGYTF. CDR3 DNA sequence: TGTGCCAGCAGCTTGGTGGACAGGGGGCGAGGCTACACCTTC. The rearrangement links TRBV5-6 to TRBJ1-2, with 11 nucleotides matching TRBD1. Germline lookup yields CDR1 SGHDT and CDR2 YYEEEE. The CDR3 covers 14 residues. Trimming took 0 bases from V and 8 from J; bases not matched to a gene: 3. The full variable domain, with the rest looked up from reference TRBV5-6 and TRBJ1-2, is DAGVTQSPTHLIKTRGQQVTLRCSPKSGHDTVSWYQQALGQGPQFIFQYYEEEERQRGNFPDRFSGHQFPNYSSELNVNALLLGDSALYLCASSLVDRGRGYTFGSGTRLTVV.

Only one count was recorded for this clone. J is TRBJ2-3 and V is TRBV10-3, with D possibly being TRBD1 (6 bases). The CDR3 runs 13 residues. CDR1 and CDR2 (germline): ENHRY, SYGVKD. With 8 bases removed from V and 5 bases from J, the gap between germline ends came to 14 bases. CDR3 sequence (DNA): TGTGCCATCCTAGGGGGTGCGGGAGATACGCAGTATTTT. It is translated as CAILGGAGDTQYF.

The chain has TRBV5-8 and TRBJ2-1, with TRBD1 matching 7 bases. CDR3 length: 14 residues. The V segment lost 1 base and the J segment 5 bases; nucleotides outside the gene matches: 3. Germline CDR1 SGHTS, CDR2 YDEGEE. The CDR3, as DNA: TGTGCCAGCAGCTTGTACCAGGGGGACAATGAGCAGTTCTTC. Translating it yields CASSLYQGDNEQFF.

The chain couples TRBV2 to TRBJ2-3; 9 bases are a match to TRBD2. Germline V lookup: CDR1 SNHLY, CDR2 FYNNEI. V was clipped by 6 bases and J by 4 bases; unmatched bases: 8. The CDR3 has 15 amino acids. The chain's CDR3 is CASRGTSSFPDTQYF. The CDR3, as DNA: TGTGCCAGCAGGGGGACTAGCTCTTTCCCAGATACGCAGTATTTT.

This chain uses TRBV9 with TRBJ2-7; D unclear. The CDR3 is 15 residues long. Trimming stripped 3 bases from V and 0 bases from J, with 13 bases between. The germline V gene encodes CDR1 SGDLS and CDR2 YYNGEE. CDR3 loop: CASSAQVGASYEQYF. In DNA form, the CDR3 reads TGTGCCAGCAGCGCCCAAGTGGGCGCCTCCTACGAGCAGTACTTC.

This chain links TRBV10-3 with TRBJ2-1; 14 nucleotides line up with TRBD2. This CDR3 has 16 residues. CDR1 and CDR2 from the germline V gene are ENHRY and SYGVKD. V lost 6 bases, J lost 4 bases, and 5 bases stayed unmatched. CDR3 sequence reads: CAIRPGLAGEYNEQFF. DNA of the CDR3: TGTGCCATCAGGCCGGGACTAGCGGGAGAGTACAATGAGCAGTTCTTC.

The rearrangement joins TRBV4-3 to TRBJ1-1; 7 bases line up with TRBD1. J gave up 5 bases and V 3 bases, and 6 bases lay outside the gene matches. Per the germline V gene, CDR1 is LGHNA and CDR2 is YSLEER. The CDR3 contains 14 residues. The CDR3 spells CASSHDLQGTEAFF. The CDR3 region has the DNA TGCGCCAGCAGCCACGACTTACAGGGGACTGAAGCTTTCTTT.